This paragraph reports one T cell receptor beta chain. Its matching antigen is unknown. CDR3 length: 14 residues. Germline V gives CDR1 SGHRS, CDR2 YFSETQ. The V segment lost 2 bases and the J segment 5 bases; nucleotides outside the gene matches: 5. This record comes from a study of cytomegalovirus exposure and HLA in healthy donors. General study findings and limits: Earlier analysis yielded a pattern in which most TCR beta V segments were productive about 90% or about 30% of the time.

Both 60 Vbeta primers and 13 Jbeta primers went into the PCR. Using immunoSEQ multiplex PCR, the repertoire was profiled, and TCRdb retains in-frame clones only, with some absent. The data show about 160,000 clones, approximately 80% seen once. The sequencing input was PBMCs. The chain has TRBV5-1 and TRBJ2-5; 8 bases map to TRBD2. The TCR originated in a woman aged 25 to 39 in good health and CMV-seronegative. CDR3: CASSFGGAEETQYF. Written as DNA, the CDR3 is TGCGCCAGCAGCTTCGGGGGGGCCGAGGAGACCCAGTACTTC.